Listed below are T cell receptor beta chains from one sample, sequenced in a study of cytotoxic CD8 clonotypes in ibrutinib-treated CLL. The data were produced by immunoSEQ multiplex PCR, yet TCRdb's version contains in-frame clones alone and is incomplete. The repertoire consists of 130,000 to 150,000 clones, with 85% to 95% occurring once and the leading ten covering roughly a tenth. Sequencing used PBMCs, obtained after 12 months of ibrutinib treatment. The receptors stem from a human donor with chronic lymphocytic leukemia. Both conserved end residues are part of each CDR3. Fields, in order: D gene, clone size, J gene, V gene, CDR3 DNA, CDR3 protein. A D gene is named only where the DNA matches it firmly. Clone size is shown for a subset of rows, as once, few, many or a class of expanded clone.

d_call: TRBD2
clone_size: .
j_call: TRBJ2-1
v_call: TRBV2
cdr3_nt: TGTGCCAGCAGTGAAGAACTAGCGGGAGGTGGTGAGCAGTTCTTC
cdr3_aa: CASSEELAGGGEQFF

d_call: .
clone_size: .
j_call: TRBJ2-7
v_call: TRBV11-2
cdr3_nt: TGTGCCAGCAGCTTATCAAACTCCTACGAGCAGTACTTC
cdr3_aa: CASSLSNSYEQYF

d_call: .
clone_size: .
j_call: TRBJ2-7
v_call: TRBV5-6
cdr3_nt: TGTGCCAGCAGCCGGTTCGGGAGCGTCGACGAGCAGTACTTC
cdr3_aa: CASSRFGSVDEQYF

d_call: .
clone_size: .
j_call: TRBJ2-2
v_call: TRBV6-5
cdr3_nt: TGTGCCAGCGCAAGTAGGGCGGGACCGGGCGGGGAGCTGTTTTTT
cdr3_aa: CASASRAGPGGELFF

d_call: .
clone_size: .
j_call: TRBJ2-7
v_call: TRBV6-5
cdr3_nt: TGTGCCAGCTCAGAAGCCTACGAGCAGTACTTC
cdr3_aa: CASSEAYEQYF

d_call: TRBD2
clone_size: .
j_call: TRBJ2-5
v_call: TRBV19
cdr3_nt: TGTGCCAGTAGTATGGGGACTCTAGCGGGAGGGCATGAGACCCAGTACTTC
cdr3_aa: CASSMGTLAGGHETQYF

d_call: .
clone_size: .
j_call: TRBJ2-4
v_call: TRBV11-2
cdr3_nt: TGTGCCAGCAGCCAAGGACTCAAAGCCAAAAACATTCAGTACTTC
cdr3_aa: CASSQGLKAKNIQYF

d_call: TRBD2
clone_size: .
j_call: TRBJ2-7
v_call: TRBV5-8
cdr3_nt: TGTGCCAGCAGCATGCCTTGGACTAGCGGACCCTACGAGCAGTACTTC
cdr3_aa: CASSMPWTSGPYEQYF

d_call: TRBD1
clone_size: .
j_call: TRBJ1-2
v_call: TRBV12-5
cdr3_nt: TGTGCTAGTGGCCGGGACAGTGGCTATGGCTACACCTTC
cdr3_aa: CASGRDSGYGYTF

d_call: .
clone_size: .
j_call: TRBJ2-2
v_call: TRBV10-3
cdr3_nt: TGTGCCATCAGCCACTTAGCGGATCTTTATAACACCGGGGAGCTGTTTTTT
cdr3_aa: CAISHLADLYNTGELFF

d_call: .
clone_size: .
j_call: TRBJ2-7
v_call: TRBV7-9
cdr3_nt: TGTGCCAGCAGCTTCGACAGCCACGAGCAGTACTTC
cdr3_aa: CASSFDSHEQYF

d_call: TRBD2
clone_size: .
j_call: TRBJ2-1
v_call: TRBV9
cdr3_nt: TGTGCCAGCAACAGGAGGACTAGCGGGAGCGGCAATGAGCAGTTCTTC
cdr3_aa: CASNRRTSGSGNEQFF

d_call: TRBD1
clone_size: .
j_call: TRBJ2-1
v_call: TRBV5-1
cdr3_nt: TGCGCCAGCAGCCCTGGGCGACAGGGGGTAAACAATGAGCAGTTCTTC
cdr3_aa: CASSPGRQGVNNEQFF

d_call: .
clone_size: .
j_call: TRBJ1-1
v_call: TRBV18
cdr3_nt: TGTGCCAGCTCACCAACTAGTAGGGACACTGAAGCTTTCTTT
cdr3_aa: CASSPTSRDTEAFF

d_call: .
clone_size: .
j_call: TRBJ2-5
v_call: TRBV5-6
cdr3_nt: TGTGCCAGCAGCAACCGTCGGGGGAGCCTAGGGGGGACCCAGTACTTC
cdr3_aa: CASSNRRGSLGGTQYF

d_call: .
clone_size: once
j_call: TRBJ2-3
v_call: TRBV28
cdr3_nt: TGTGCCAGCAGTCAAAACCTATGGGATACGCAGTATTTT
cdr3_aa: CASSQNLWDTQYF

d_call: .
clone_size: .
j_call: TRBJ2-1
v_call: TRBV10-3
cdr3_nt: TGTGCCATCAGTGTGGGGGGTGGAGATGAGCAGTTCTTC
cdr3_aa: CAISVGGGDEQFF

d_call: TRBD2
clone_size: .
j_call: TRBJ2-1
v_call: TRBV7-2
cdr3_nt: TGTGCCAGCAGCAGAAATCTAGCGGGAGGCATGAATGAGCAGTTCTTC
cdr3_aa: CASSRNLAGGMNEQFF

d_call: .
clone_size: .
j_call: TRBJ1-5
v_call: TRBV15
cdr3_nt: TGTGCCACCAGCAGAGATTTGTCGGGGGTGGGTCAGCCCCAGCATTTT
cdr3_aa: CATSRDLSGVGQPQHF

d_call: TRBD2
clone_size: .
j_call: TRBJ2-1
v_call: TRBV28
cdr3_nt: TGTGCCAGCAGTTGGCCCGGACTAGCGGGAGTACGCAATGAGCAGTTCTTC
cdr3_aa: CASSWPGLAGVRNEQFF

d_call: TRBD1
clone_size: .
j_call: TRBJ1-2
v_call: TRBV19
cdr3_nt: TGTGCCAGTAGTCTTTCTCCGTGGGACAGGGAGGTTAACTATGGCTACACCTTC
cdr3_aa: CASSLSPWDREVNYGYTF

d_call: .
clone_size: .
j_call: TRBJ2-5
v_call: TRBV7-9
cdr3_nt: TGTGCCAGCAGCTTAGCGCCTAGGCAGGGAAAAGAGACCCAGTACTTC
cdr3_aa: CASSLAPRQGKETQYF

d_call: .
clone_size: .
j_call: TRBJ2-7
v_call: TRBV7-2
cdr3_nt: TGTGCCAGCAGCCGAGACTCCGGCGAGCAGTACTTC
cdr3_aa: CASSRDSGEQYF

d_call: TRBD1
clone_size: .
j_call: TRBJ2-7
v_call: TRBV27
cdr3_nt: TGTGCCAGCAGTCCTCGGACAGGGGCCGGCGAGCAGTACTTC
cdr3_aa: CASSPRTGAGEQYF

d_call: .
clone_size: .
j_call: TRBJ2-2
v_call: TRBV5-6
cdr3_nt: TGTGCCAGCAGCTTGGACGGGGTCCCCGGGGAGCTGTTTTTT
cdr3_aa: CASSLDGVPGELFF

d_call: .
clone_size: .
j_call: TRBJ2-5
v_call: TRBV5-1
cdr3_nt: TGCGCCAGCAGCGAGCCTTCTAAAGGCCCAGAGACCCAGTACTTC
cdr3_aa: CASSEPSKGPETQYF

d_call: .
clone_size: once
j_call: TRBJ2-7
v_call: TRBV19
cdr3_nt: TGTGCCAGTAGTCATCGGTTGTCCGGGACTCCTTTTGAGCAGTACTTC
cdr3_aa: CASSHRLSGTPFEQYF